The present TCR beta chain was sequenced within a study of blood T cell repertoires in COVID-19 (dated by TCRdb to about 2020). Study-level background: The collaborator samples originated in the United States, Italy and Spain and spanned the acute and convalescent phases of COVID-19. The prospective study material was composed of cDNA or gDNA derived from T cells, B-cell-depleted T cells, or PBMCs. Deeply sampled blood TCRbeta repertoires from subjects exposed to, actively infected with, or recovered from COVID-19 were included in the dataset. A freely available public database, intended as a resource for researchers studying the immune response to SARS-CoV-2, is where the repertoires were released. The samples were drawn from the first 160 participants of the ongoing ImmuneRACE study and from 1,254 subjects provided by 6 global collaborators. A de-identified subject ID, COVID-19 status, age in years and sex were almost always included in the sample metadata. Where available, HLA class I and class II types were obtained from metadata supplied by the sample provider rather than from assay-based typing.

Collaborating institutions collected whole blood in K2EDTA tubes following their own protocols. For TCRbeta analysis, collaborators shipped samples in one of three forms: frozen whole blood, isolated PBMCs, or DNA extracted from either of those sample types. TCRbeta CDR3 regions were amplified from genomic DNA using the immunoSEQ Assay, a bias-controlled multiplex PCR. Regarding the original processing steps: Within the assay, amplification of reference gene primers was used to estimate how many nucleated cells each sample contained. Sequence reads were collapsed and filtered to measure the absolute abundance of every unique TCRbeta CDR3 rearrangement. Productive Simpson clonality was computed per sample as the square root of Simpson's diversity index over productive rearrangements. TCRdb obtained this table from immuneACCESS and retained in-frame rearrangements with V and J assigned. These tables miss some clones; where compared with another copy, unresolved V genes account for less than half of the shortfall, and the remainder is unexplained. The V and J calls and clone size are taken from that table; D and trimming were inferred from the DNA. Present in this sample are about 51,000 clones, approximately 89% of which were seen just once. About 3.4% of the sample is in the top ten clones.

On this clone itself: Its antigen is still unknown. The sample holds no much larger clone one base away, and base qualities are not on file.

Study-wide findings and limitations: The amount of clinical and demographic metadata varied by source and participant and was provided uncurated.

From the cysteine up to the phenylalanine, the CDR3 has a length of 16 residues. Here the CDR3 DNA is all that survives: 48 bases in frame from base 1. Unmatched junction bases come to 7, with V trimmed by 2 bases and J by 3 bases. Sequences LGHDT (CDR1) and YNNKEL (CDR2) are obtained from the germline V gene (reference sequence). The sample taken for sequencing was peripheral blood. The V and J segments used are TRBV3-1 (or the pseudogene TRBV3-2) and TRBJ2-5; TRBD2 fits 9 bases in the junction. This TCR was sampled from a man between 50 and 59 years old with acute or convalescent COVID-19. The CDR3 amino acid sequence is: CASSQHKTSGKETQYF. The DNA reads TGTGCCAGCAGCCAACATAAGACTAGCGGAAAAGAGACCCAGTACTTC.